This record looks at one TCR beta chain sequence and its context. As yet, its antigen is unknown. V was trimmed by 0 bases and J by 6 bases, leaving 13 bases between them. The CDR3 sequence is 14 residues long. Germline CDR1 reads SGHDT; CDR2 reads YYEEEE. This entry belongs to a study of early T cells in non-severe SARS-CoV-2 infection. Study summary: Unpaired chains resulted from sequencing bulk RNA of unsorted whole blood. Findings and limits, study-wide: Matching against VDJdb likely underestimated virus-specific expansions, favoring anti-spike CD8.

Attachment of unique molecular identifiers was made to individual cDNA molecules. TCRdb independently ran MiXCR on the 5' RACE reads; one entry per CDR3 protein. The table includes tens of thousands of distinct CDR3 sequences, roughly 9.1% detected once. This clonotype originated in an adult who was a healthcare worker with PCR-confirmed SARS-CoV-2 infection or an uninfected control (not recorded which). The sample consisted of whole blood, taken at baseline. The chain carries TRBV5-6 and TRBJ2-7; TRBD1 is a possible D gene (6 bases). CDR3 bases: TGTGCCAGCAGCTTGGCAGGGGTGAGGGGCGAGCAGTACTTC. It specifies CASSLAGVRGEQYF.